This TCR beta chain was captured by sequencing in a study of cytomegalovirus exposure and HLA in healthy donors. Findings and caveats of the study: Using the classifier, cytomegalovirus status was reportedly diagnosed with high specificity and sensitivity. First-cohort TCR clusters tended to co-occur in the roughly 130 validation repertoires, a later analysis found.

Assay: immunoSEQ multiplex PCR; the TCRdb copy retains only in-frame clones and omits some. The table shows over 100,000 clones, with around nine tenths occurring only once. About this clone itself: Its antigen is as yet unknown.

Trimming cost V 4 bases and J 2 bases, with 15 bases left between them. Looked up from germline, CDR1 is SGHNT and CDR2 is YYREEE (reference sequence). The CDR3 spans 15 residues. J is TRBJ1-1 and V is TRBV5-4, with D possibly TRBD1 on 6 matching bases. Sequencing used PBMCs. The receptor comes from a woman aged 18-29 years in good health and CMV-seronegative. CDR3 bases: TGTGCCAGCAGCAATCGACAGGCCGTCAACACTGAAGCTTTCTTT. Translation gives CASSNRQAVNTEAFF.